This T cell receptor beta chain is from a study of Ad26.COV2.S vaccination and SARS-CoV-2 variants. Data came from immunoSEQ multiplex PCR; TCRdb stores just in-frame clones and leaves some out. The table lists about 460,000 clones, around 89% of them singletons. Study results and limitations: Recipients given vaccine exceeded placebo recipients in spike-specific TCR breadth. With respect to non-spike TCR breadth, vaccine and placebo recipients were similar.

The germline V and J ends were trimmed by 1 base and 8 bases, with 20 bases remaining between them. The CDR3 length is 16 residues. Germline V CDR1 and CDR2: MGHDK, SYGVNS. Treatment reported: 15 to 20 received Ad26.COV2.S at low or high dose, single or two shots; roughly five received placebo; per-sample allocation not given. Sampling took place 63 days after the first vaccine or placebo injection. A note on this clone: Its antigen is currently unknown.

The TCR was taken from a person aged 18-60 years who received the Ad26.COV2.S COVID-19 vaccine or a placebo. J is TRBJ1-1 and V is TRBV25-1; D is possibly TRBD1 (6 bases). The sample here was peripheral blood, taken in a trial of Ad26.COV2.S vaccine versus placebo. The CDR3 reads CASSESWGGAFREAFF. The CDR3 coding sequence is TGTGCCAGCAGTGAATCGTGGGGGGGGGCTTTTCGCGAAGCTTTCTTT.